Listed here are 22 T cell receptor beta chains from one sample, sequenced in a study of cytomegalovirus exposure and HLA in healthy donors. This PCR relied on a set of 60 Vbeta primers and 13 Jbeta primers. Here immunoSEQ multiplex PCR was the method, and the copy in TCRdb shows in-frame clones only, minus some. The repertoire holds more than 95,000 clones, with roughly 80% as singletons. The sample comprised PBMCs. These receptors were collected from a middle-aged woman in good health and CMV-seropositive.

CDR3 sequence reads: CASNQRGPTYEQYF. CDR3 nucleotide sequence: TGTGCCAGCAACCAGCGGGGACCGACCTACGAGCAGTACTTC. The chain uses TRBV5-6 and TRBJ2-7; 7 nucleotides line up with TRBD2. The V gene end was trimmed by 6 bases and the J gene end by 2 bases; junction bases not matched to a gene: 8. The germline CDR1 and CDR2 sequences are SGHDT and YYEEEE. The CDR3 sequence is 14 residues long.

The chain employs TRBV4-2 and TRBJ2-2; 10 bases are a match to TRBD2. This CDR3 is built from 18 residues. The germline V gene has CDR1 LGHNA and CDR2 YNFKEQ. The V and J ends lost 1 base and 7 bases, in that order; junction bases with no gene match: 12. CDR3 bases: TGTGCCAGCAGCCAAGTTACGGTCAGCGGGGGGGCCGGCGGGGAGCTGTTTTTT. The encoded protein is CASSQVTVSGGAGGELFF.

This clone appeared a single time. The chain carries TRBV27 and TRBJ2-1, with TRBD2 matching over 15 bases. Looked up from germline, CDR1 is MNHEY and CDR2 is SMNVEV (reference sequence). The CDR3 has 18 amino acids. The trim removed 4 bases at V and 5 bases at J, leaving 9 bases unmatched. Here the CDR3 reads CASSSVLRTSGRDNEQFF. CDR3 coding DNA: TGTGCCAGCAGTTCCGTACTCCGGACTAGCGGGAGGGACAATGAGCAGTTCTTC.

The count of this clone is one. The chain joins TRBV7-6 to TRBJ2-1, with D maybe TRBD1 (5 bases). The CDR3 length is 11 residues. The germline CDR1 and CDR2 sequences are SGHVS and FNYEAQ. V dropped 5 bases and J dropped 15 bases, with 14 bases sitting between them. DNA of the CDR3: TGTGCCAGCAGCCCTCTCTCAGGGCGGTTCTTC. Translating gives CASSPLSGRFF.

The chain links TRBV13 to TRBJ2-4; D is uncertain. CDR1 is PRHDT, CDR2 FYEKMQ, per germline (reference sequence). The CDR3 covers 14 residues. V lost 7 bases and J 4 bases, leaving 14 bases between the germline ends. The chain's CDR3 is CASTHSGLKNIQYF. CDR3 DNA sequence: TGTGCCAGCACCCATAGTGGTTTGAAAAACATTCAGTACTTC.

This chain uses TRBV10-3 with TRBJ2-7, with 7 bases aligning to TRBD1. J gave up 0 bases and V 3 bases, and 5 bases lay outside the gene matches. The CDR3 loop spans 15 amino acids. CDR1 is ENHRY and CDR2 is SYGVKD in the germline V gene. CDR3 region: CAISDIGQASYEQYF. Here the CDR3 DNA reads TGTGCCATCAGTGACATTGGACAGGCCTCCTACGAGCAGTACTTC.

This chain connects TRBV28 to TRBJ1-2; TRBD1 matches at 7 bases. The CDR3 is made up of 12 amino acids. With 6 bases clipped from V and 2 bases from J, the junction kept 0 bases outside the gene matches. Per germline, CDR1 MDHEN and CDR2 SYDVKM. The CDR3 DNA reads TGTGCCAGCAGGGACAGGAACTATGGCTACACCTTC. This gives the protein CASRDRNYGYTF.

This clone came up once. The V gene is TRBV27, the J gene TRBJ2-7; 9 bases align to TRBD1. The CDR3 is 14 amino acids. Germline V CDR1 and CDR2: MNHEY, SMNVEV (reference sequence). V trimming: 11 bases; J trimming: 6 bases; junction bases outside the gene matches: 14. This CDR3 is CAPHRGTGLCEQYF. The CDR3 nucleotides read TGTGCCCCTCACAGAGGGACAGGGCTCTGCGAGCAGTACTTC.

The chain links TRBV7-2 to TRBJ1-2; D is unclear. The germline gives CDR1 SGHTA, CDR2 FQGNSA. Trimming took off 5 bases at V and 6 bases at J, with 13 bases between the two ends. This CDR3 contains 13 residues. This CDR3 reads CASSPRRGDGYTF. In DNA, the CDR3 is TGTGCCAGCAGCCCCCGCCGCGGGGATGGCTACACCTTC.

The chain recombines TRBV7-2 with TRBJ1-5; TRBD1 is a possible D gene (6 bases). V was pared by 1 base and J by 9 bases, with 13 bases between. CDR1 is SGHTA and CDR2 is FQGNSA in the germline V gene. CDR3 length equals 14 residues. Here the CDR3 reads CASSLGTASGPQHF. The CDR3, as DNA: TGTGCCAGCAGCTTAGGGACAGCCTCCGGGCCCCAGCATTTT.

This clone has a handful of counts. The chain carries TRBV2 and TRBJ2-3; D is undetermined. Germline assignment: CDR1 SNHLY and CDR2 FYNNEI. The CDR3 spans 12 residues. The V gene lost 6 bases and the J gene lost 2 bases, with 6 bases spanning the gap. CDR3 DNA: TGTGCCAGCAGCGCTATCACAGATACGCAGTATTTT. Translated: CASSAITDTQYF.

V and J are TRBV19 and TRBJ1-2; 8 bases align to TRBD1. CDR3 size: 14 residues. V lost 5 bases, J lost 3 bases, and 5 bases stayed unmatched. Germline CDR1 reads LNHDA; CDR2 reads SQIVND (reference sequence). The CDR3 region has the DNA TGTGCCAGTAGTCTACAGGGGGTCGACTATGGCTACACCTTC. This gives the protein CASSLQGVDYGYTF.

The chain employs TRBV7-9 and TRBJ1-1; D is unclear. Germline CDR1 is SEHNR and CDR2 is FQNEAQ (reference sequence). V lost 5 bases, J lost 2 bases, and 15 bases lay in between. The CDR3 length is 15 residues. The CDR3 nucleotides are TGTGCCAGCAGCCTTAGCGACCGGAGAAACACTGAAGCTTTCTTT. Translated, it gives CASSLSDRRNTEAFF. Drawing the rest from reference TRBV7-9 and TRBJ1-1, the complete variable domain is DTGVSQNPRHKITKRGQNVTFRCDPISEHNRLYWYRQTLGQGPEFLTYFQNEAQLEKSRLLSDRFSAERPKGSFSTLEIQRTEQGDSAMYLCASSLSDRRNTEAFFGQGTRLTVV.

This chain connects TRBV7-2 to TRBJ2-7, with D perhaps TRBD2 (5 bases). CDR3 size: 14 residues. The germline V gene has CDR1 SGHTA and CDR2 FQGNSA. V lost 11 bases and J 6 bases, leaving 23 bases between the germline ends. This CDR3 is CALGEGPPHSEQYF. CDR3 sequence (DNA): TGTGCCCTCGGAGAGGGTCCCCCCCATAGCGAGCAGTACTTC.

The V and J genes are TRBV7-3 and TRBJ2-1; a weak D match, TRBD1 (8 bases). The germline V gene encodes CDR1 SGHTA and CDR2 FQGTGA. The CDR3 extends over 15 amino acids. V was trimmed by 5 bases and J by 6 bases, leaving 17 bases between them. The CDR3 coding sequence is TGTGCCAGCAGCCCCCGGACAGGGAGGGGCAATGAGCAGTTCTTC. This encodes CASSPRTGRGNEQFF.

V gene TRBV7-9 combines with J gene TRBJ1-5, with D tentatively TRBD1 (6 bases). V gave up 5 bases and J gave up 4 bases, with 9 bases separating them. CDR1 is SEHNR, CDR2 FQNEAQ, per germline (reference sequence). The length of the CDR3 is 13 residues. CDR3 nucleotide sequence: TGTGCCAGCAGCCTACAGGGTAATCAGCCCCAGCATTTT. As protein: CASSLQGNQPQHF.

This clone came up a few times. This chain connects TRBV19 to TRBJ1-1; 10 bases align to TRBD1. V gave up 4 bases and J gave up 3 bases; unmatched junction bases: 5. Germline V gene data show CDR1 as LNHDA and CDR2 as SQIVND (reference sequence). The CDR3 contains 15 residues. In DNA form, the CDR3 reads TGTGCCAGTAGTACAAGACAGGGGGCTGACACTGAAGCTTTCTTT. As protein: CASSTRQGADTEAFF. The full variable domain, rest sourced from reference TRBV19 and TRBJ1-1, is DGGITQSPKYLFRKEGQNVTLSCEQNLNHDAMYWYRQDPGQGLRLIYYSQIVNDFQKGDIAEGYSVSREKKESFPLTVTSAQKNPTAFYLCASSTRQGADTEAFFGQGTRLTVV.

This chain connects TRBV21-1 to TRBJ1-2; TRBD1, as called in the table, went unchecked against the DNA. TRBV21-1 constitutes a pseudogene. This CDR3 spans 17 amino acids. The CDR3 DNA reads TGTGCCAGCAGCAAATTAGTGGCCGCCGCAGGGAACTATGGCTACACCTTC. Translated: CASSKLVAAAGNYGYTF.

CDR3 nucleotides: TGTGCCAGCAGACGGGACTACACAGATACGCAGTATTTT. Translating it yields CASRRDYTDTQYF. The genes are TRBV6-1 and TRBJ2-3; TRBD2 aligns across 7 bases. Trimming cost V 6 bases and J 2 bases; bases outside gene matches: 2. CDR3 length: 13 residues. In germline, CDR1 is MNHNS, CDR2 SASEGT.

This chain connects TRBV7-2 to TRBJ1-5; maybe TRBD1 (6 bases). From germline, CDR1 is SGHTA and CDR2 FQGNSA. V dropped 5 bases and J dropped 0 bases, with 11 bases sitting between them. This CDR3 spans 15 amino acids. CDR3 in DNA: TGTGCCAGCAGCCCCTGGACAGCTAGCAATCAGCCCCAGCATTTT. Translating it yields CASSPWTASNQPQHF.

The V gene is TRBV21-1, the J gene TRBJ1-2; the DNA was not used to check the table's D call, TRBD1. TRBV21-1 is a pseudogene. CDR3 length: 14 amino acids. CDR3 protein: CASSKVQGNYGYTF. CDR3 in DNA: TGTGCCAGCAGCAAAGTGCAGGGGAACTATGGCTACACCTTC.

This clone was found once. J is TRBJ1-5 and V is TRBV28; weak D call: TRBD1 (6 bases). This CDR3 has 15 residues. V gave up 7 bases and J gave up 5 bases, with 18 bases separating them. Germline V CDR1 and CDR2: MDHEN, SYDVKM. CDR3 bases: TGTGCCAGCATCAAAACGGGCAGGGGACATCAGCCCCAGCATTTT. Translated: CASIKTGRGHQPQHF.